What follows are 10 T cell receptor beta chains derived from one specimen sequenced in a study of blood T cell repertoires in COVID-19. Clones were sequenced by immunoSEQ multiplex PCR, and TCRdb holds only the in-frame ones, with some missing. This table holds around 270,000 clones, roughly 89% found once. The sequencing input was peripheral blood. These receptors were collected from a man younger than 45 with acute or convalescent COVID-19.

J is TRBJ2-7 and V is TRBV18; tentative D call: TRBD2 (6 bases). The CDR3 has 16 amino acids. Trimming cost V 2 bases and J 0 bases, with 14 bases left between them. Germline V gene sequence: CDR1 KGHSH, CDR2 LQKENI. The CDR3 spells CASSPAGLRSSYEQYF. The CDR3 coding sequence is TGTGCCAGCTCACCAGCGGGACTCAGGAGCTCCTACGAGCAGTACTTC.

The CDR3 here is CASSVLAGGSKNTGELFF. The CDR3 DNA reads TGTGCCAGCAGTGTGCTAGCGGGGGGGTCCAAGAACACCGGGGAGCTGTTTTTT. The V call is TRBV6-1, the J call TRBJ2-2, with 12 bases aligning to TRBD2. Germline trimming cut 4 bases from V and 1 base from J; bases unmatched to any gene: 7. Per germline, CDR1 MNHNS and CDR2 SASEGT. The CDR3 covers 18 residues.

As DNA, the CDR3 is TGCGCCAGCAGCGCGACAGGGCTCATAGCAGATACGCAGTATTTT. Amino acid sequence: CASSATGLIADTQYF. This rearrangement joins TRBV5-1 to TRBJ2-3; 7 bases are shared with TRBD1. Looked up from germline, CDR1 is SGHRS and CDR2 is YFSETQ. J lost 4 bases, V lost 4 bases, and 9 bases had no gene match. The CDR3 loop spans 15 amino acids.

The chain links TRBV12-3 or TRBV12-4 to TRBJ2-3; D perhaps matches TRBD2 (6 bases). V shed 6 bases and J shed 5 bases, with 12 bases lying between them. There are 13 residues in the CDR3. The CDR3 spells CASSSLAIDTQYF. CDR3 DNA: TGTGCCAGCAGCTCACTAGCTATAGATACGCAGTATTTT.

The rearrangement joins TRBV18 to TRBJ1-2; D is unclear. Trimming removed 3 bases at V and 6 bases at J, with 23 bases between. This CDR3 has 17 amino acids. Looked up from germline, CDR1 is KGHSH and CDR2 is LQKENI. The CDR3 spells CASSPREVIGLRDGYTF. CDR3 coding DNA: TGTGCCAGCTCACCGCGGGAGGTGATCGGTTTGCGAGATGGCTACACCTTC.

The rearrangement joins TRBV28 to TRBJ2-7; no firm D call. The CDR3 length is 12 residues. The ends were cut back, 3 bases at V and 4 bases at J, with 7 bases in the middle. Germline-derived CDR1 and CDR2 are MDHEN and SYDVKM. This chain's CDR3 is CASSLAPYEQYF. In nucleotides, the CDR3 is TGTGCCAGCAGTTTGGCCCCTTACGAGCAGTACTTC.

The V call is TRBV10-3, the J call TRBJ1-5; D is unclear. The V gene lost 0 bases and the J gene lost 1 base, with 4 bases spanning the gap. This CDR3 has 14 amino acids. Looked up from germline, CDR1 is ENHRY and CDR2 is SYGVKD. The CDR3 bases are TGTGCCATCAGTGAGTCTCAGAGCAATCAGCCCCAGCATTTT. It codes for CAISESQSNQPQHF.

V usage is TRBV28 and J usage is TRBJ1-5; TRBD1 agrees at 8 bases. The germline V gene encodes CDR1 MDHEN and CDR2 SYDVKM. V shed 7 bases and J 7 bases; nucleotides not matched to a gene: 9. The CDR3 sequence is 14 residues long. The CDR3 nucleotides are TGTGCCAGCAATCCTACAGGGGGTGGACAGCCCCAGCATTTT. This codes for CASNPTGGGQPQHF.

The chain employs TRBV11-2 and TRBJ1-5; the match to TRBD1 covers 11 bases. Germline CDR1 and CDR2: SGHAT and FQNNGV. Trimming cost V 4 bases and J 6 bases; bases outside gene matches: 2. The CDR3 covers 14 residues. The CDR3 spells CASSSDRGRQPQHF. CDR3 sequence (DNA): TGTGCCAGCAGCTCGGACAGGGGGCGTCAGCCCCAGCATTTT.

The chain links TRBV19 to TRBJ2-3; D perhaps matches TRBD2 (6 bases). The V end lost 5 bases, the J end lost 2 bases, and 14 bases lay between the germline ends. The germline V gene encodes CDR1 LNHDA and CDR2 SQIVND (reference sequence). This CDR3 region has 15 residues. The CDR3: CASSFGTGYTDTQYF. The CDR3 DNA is TGTGCCAGTAGTTTCGGGACTGGGTACACAGATACGCAGTATTTT.